These 21 T cell receptor beta chains were sequenced from one sample in a study of T cell responses to AZD1222 COVID-19 vaccine. Data came from immunoSEQ multiplex PCR; TCRdb stores just in-frame clones and leaves some out. Among fewer than 130,000 clones, roughly four fifths were seen once, and the ten largest hold roughly 4.5%. The sample here was peripheral blood, taken on day 0 of AZD1222 vaccination. These receptors all stem from an adult in good health.

V and J are TRBV3-1 (or the pseudogene TRBV3-2) and TRBJ1-5; 7 nucleotides agree with TRBD1. In germline, CDR1 is LGHDT, CDR2 YNNKEL (reference sequence). This CDR3 has 15 amino acids. V was clipped by 2 bases and J by 5 bases; unmatched bases: 6. The CDR3 nucleotides are TGTGCCAGCAGCCAACAGGACAGGAAGGATCAGCCCCAGCATTTT. It codes for CASSQQDRKDQPQHF.

The J gene is TRBJ1-5, the V gene TRBV6-5; TRBD1 matches at 7 bases. CDR3 length: 13 residues. Germline V lookup: CDR1 MNHEY, CDR2 SVGAGI. V dropped 4 bases and J dropped 5; count of bases not matched to a gene: 2. For the CDR3, the DNA is TGTGCCAGCAGTTGGCAGGGGGATCAGCCCCAGCATTTT. Its translation is CASSWQGDQPQHF.

The chain couples TRBV4-3 to TRBJ2-7; possible D gene TRBD1, 5 bases. CDR1 is LGHNA, CDR2 YSLEER, per germline. The CDR3 consists of 17 residues. The ends were cut back, 4 bases at V and 1 base at J, with 20 bases in the middle. CDR3 DNA: TGCGCCAGCAGCCCCGCCCCCGGAACAGGTTCTTCCTACGAGCAGTACTTC. It translates to CASSPAPGTGSSYEQYF.

The chain links TRBV5-3 to TRBJ1-5; TRBD1 matches at 10 bases. TRBV5-3 is known as an ORF, though its function is uncertain. V lost 4 bases to trimming and J lost 5 bases; unmatched junction nucleotides: 18. The CDR3 runs to 19 residues. The CDR3 region is CARSPGQGGQMGQDQPQHF. The CDR3 DNA follows: TGTGCCAGAAGCCCCGGACAGGGGGGTCAGATGGGGCAAGATCAGCCCCAGCATTTT.

The chain uses TRBV30 and TRBJ2-7; D gene uncertain. The V end lost 2 bases, the J end lost 0 bases, and 11 bases lay between the germline ends. The CDR3 is 14 amino acids. The germline V gene has CDR1 GTSNPN and CDR2 SVGIG (reference sequence). The CDR3 spells CAWSPTLSSYEQYF. The DNA for the CDR3 is TGTGCCTGGAGTCCTACACTAAGCTCCTACGAGCAGTACTTC.

V is TRBV20-1 and J is TRBJ2-1; no reliable D call. This CDR3 has 11 residues. With 1 base removed from V and 5 bases from J, the gap between germline ends came to 3 bases. CDR1 and CDR2 from the germline V gene are DFQATT and SNEGSKA (reference sequence). CDR3 sequence: CSARAHNEQFF. CDR3 nucleotides: TGCAGTGCTAGAGCCCACAATGAGCAGTTCTTC.

The chain recombines TRBV24-1 with TRBJ2-1; the D gene could be TRBD1 or TRBD2 (5 bases each). The CDR3 is made up of 13 amino acids. Germline V lookup: CDR1 KGHDR, CDR2 SFDVKD. The germline V and J ends were trimmed by 10 bases and 10 bases, with 19 bases remaining between them. CDR3 sequence reads: CATRTGAHPEQFF. For the CDR3, the DNA is TGTGCCACTCGAACCGGGGCCCACCCCGAGCAGTTCTTC.

The chain has TRBV19 and TRBJ2-7; TRBD2 agrees at 12 bases. The length of the CDR3 is 20 residues. Germline V gives CDR1 LNHDA, CDR2 SQIVND (reference sequence). Trimming at V came to 3 bases and at J to 0 bases, leaving 15 bases not matched to a gene. The CDR3 here is CASSMYRRTSGARSSYEQYF. The CDR3 nucleotides are TGTGCCAGTAGTATGTATAGGCGGACTAGCGGGGCCCGGAGCTCCTACGAGCAGTACTTC.

V is TRBV6-1 and J is TRBJ1-2; a weak D match, TRBD1 (6 bases). With 6 bases removed from V and 4 bases from J, the gap between germline ends came to 12 bases. Germline V gives CDR1 MNHNS, CDR2 SASEGT. CDR3 length equals 13 residues. CDR3 sequence: CASRRTALYGYTF. The CDR3 DNA is TGTGCCAGCAGGAGGACAGCTCTCTATGGCTACACCTTC.

The chain is built from TRBV5-1 and TRBJ2-2; the D gene is possibly TRBD2 (5 bases). CDR3 length: 15 amino acids. V was clipped by 4 bases and J by 5 bases, with 15 bases between them. The germline V gene encodes CDR1 SGHRS and CDR2 YFSETQ. CDR3 protein: CASSPSRPGTGELFF. The CDR3 DNA reads TGCGCCAGCAGCCCTAGCCGGCCGGGTACCGGGGAGCTGTTTTTT.

The J gene is TRBJ1-3, the V gene TRBV6-5, with 10 nucleotides matching TRBD1. CDR3 length: 16 residues. Germline CDR1 is MNHEY and CDR2 is SVGAGI. V lost 2 bases, J lost 6 bases, and 7 bases stayed unmatched. The CDR3 nucleotides are TGTGCCAGCAGTTACACAGGGACAGGGGCTCAAAACACCATATATTTT. It specifies CASSYTGTGAQNTIYF.

J is TRBJ2-7 and V is TRBV27, with 10 bases fitting TRBD2. Germline loops: CDR1 MNHEY, CDR2 SMNVEV (reference sequence). This CDR3 is 16 amino acids long. After removal of 0 bases from V and 7 bases from J, the junction contained 9 bases not matched to a gene. CDR3 protein: CASSLSSSGGAWEQYF. CDR3 coding DNA: TGTGCCAGCAGTTTATCTTCCAGCGGGGGGGCCTGGGAGCAGTACTTC.

V usage is TRBV28 and J usage is TRBJ1-4; D is perhaps TRBD1 (5 bases). CDR1 MDHEN and CDR2 SYDVKM come from the germline V gene. The ends were cut back, 10 bases at V and 12 bases at J, with 18 bases in the middle. CDR3 size: 12 residues. For the CDR3, the DNA is TGTGCCATCATCACCAGGGTAGCGGAACTGTTTTTT. This codes for CAIITRVAELFF.

V is TRBV5-4 and J is TRBJ2-7; D is unresolved. V lost 3 bases to trimming and J lost 4 bases, with 14 bases between them. CDR3 length: 14 amino acids. Germline assignment: CDR1 SGHNT and CDR2 YYREEE (reference sequence). CDR3 coding DNA: TGTGCCAGCAGCTCCGGTCACGATGGGTACGAGCAGTACTTC. This codes for CASSSGHDGYEQYF. Drawing the rest from reference TRBV5-4 and TRBJ2-7, the complete variable domain is ETGVTQSPTHLIKTRGQQVTLRCSSQSGHNTVSWYQQALGQGPQFIFQYYREEENGRGNFPPRFSGLQFPNYSSELNVNALELDDSALYLCASSSGHDGYEQYFGPGTRLTVT.

Remarks on this clone: At the DNA level, this CDR3 is encoded by other sequences in the same sample as well. J is TRBJ1-1 and V is TRBV5-1; no firm D call. The germline V gene has CDR1 SGHRS and CDR2 YFSETQ. CDR3 length: 14 residues. The V gene lost 0 bases and the J gene lost 1 base, with 7 bases spanning the gap. The CDR3 spells CASSLVAGNTEAFF. The CDR3 DNA reads TGCGCCAGCAGCTTGGTTGCCGGGAACACTGAAGCTTTCTTT.

The V and J genes are TRBV12-3 or TRBV12-4 and TRBJ1-1; maybe TRBD1 (6 bases). The CDR3 spans 13 residues. V lost 7 bases and J 2 bases, leaving 11 bases between the germline ends. Here the CDR3 DNA reads TGTGCCAGCATAAAAGGGGGAAACACTGAAGCTTTCTTT. Translating gives CASIKGGNTEAFF.

This sequence joins TRBV27 and TRBJ1-5; the D gene is possibly TRBD1 (5 bases). This CDR3 comprises 15 residues. Germline V gene data show CDR1 as MNHEY and CDR2 as SMNVEV (reference sequence). The V and J ends lost 2 bases and 7 bases respectively, with 15 bases between them. In DNA, the CDR3 is TGTGCCAGCAGTTTACTTGGGGGAGCGGGCCAGCCCCAGCATTTT. Protein product: CASSLLGGAGQPQHF.

This clone was recorded at least ten times. The J gene is TRBJ1-1, the V gene TRBV9; the D is unclear. CDR3 length: 13 amino acids. Germline lookup yields CDR1 SGDLS and CDR2 YYNGEE. V shed 0 bases and J shed 4 bases, with 7 bases lying between them. CDR3 sequence reads: CASSVGWATEAFF. CDR3 sequence (DNA): TGTGCCAGCAGCGTAGGGTGGGCCACTGAAGCTTTCTTT.

V usage is TRBV19 and J usage is TRBJ2-3; perhaps TRBD1 as D (6 bases). The CDR3 has 16 amino acids. V lost 6 bases to trimming and J lost 0 bases, with 16 bases between them. Germline V gene lookup returns CDR1 LNHDA and CDR2 SQIVND (reference sequence). CDR3 sequence: CASSQATGPSTDTQYF. CDR3 in DNA: TGTGCCAGTAGCCAAGCGACAGGCCCTAGCACAGATACGCAGTATTTT.

This sequence joins TRBV28 and TRBJ1-5, with 8 bases identical to TRBD1. Germline CDR1 and CDR2: MDHEN and SYDVKM. CDR3 length: 16 amino acids. With V trimmed by 5 bases and J by 2 bases, 8 bases remained unmatched. The CDR3 DNA reads as TGTGCCAGCAGTCCAGCAGGGGGCGCGGGCAATCAGCCCCAGCATTTT. Protein product: CASSPAGGAGNQPQHF.

The chain couples TRBV2 to TRBJ1-2; TRBD1 aligns across 8 bases. V shed 7 bases and J 7 bases; nucleotides not matched to a gene: 8. CDR1 SNHLY and CDR2 FYNNEI come from the germline V gene. There are 13 residues in the CDR3. CDR3 sequence: CASTPGQVFGYTF. DNA for the CDR3: TGTGCCAGCACCCCGGGACAGGTCTTTGGCTACACCTTC. Full variable domain (outside the CDR3, taken from reference TRBV2 and TRBJ1-2): EPEVTQTPSHQVTQMGQEVILRCVPISNHLYFYWYRQILGQKVEFLVSFYNNEISEKSEIFDDQFSVERPDGSNFTLKIRSTKLEDSAMYFCASTPGQVFGYTFGSGTRLTVV.